This T cell receptor (beta chain) appears in the sequencing data of a study of blood T cell repertoires in COVID-19. Here immunoSEQ multiplex PCR was the method, and the copy in TCRdb shows in-frame clones only, minus some. The table lists 200,000 to 250,000 clones, 86% of them singletons, with over 3% in the top ten. J gave up 0 bases and V 5 bases, and 6 bases lay outside the gene matches. The CDR3 runs 16 residues. The germline V gene encodes CDR1 SGHDT and CDR2 YYEEEE. This clonotype was obtained from a woman between 50 and 59 years old in a cohort exposed to, infected with or recovered from COVID-19 (not recorded which). This chain joins TRBV5-6 and TRBJ2-7, with 12 nucleotides matching TRBD2. The sequencing input was PBMCs or T cells enriched from blood (not recorded which). The CDR3 is CASSRGLAGISYEQYF. CDR3 in DNA: TGTGCCAGCAGTCGAGGACTAGCGGGGATCTCCTACGAGCAGTACTTC.